The clone carrying this TCR beta chain appeared once. Its specificity is not known. This sample's treatment: approximately nine-day PBMC culture with coronavirus spike peptide pools or control peptides (ViraFEST assay). Germline lookup yields CDR1 MNHNS and CDR2 SASEGT. Trimming shortened V by 8 bases and J by 3 bases, and 14 bases separated the two germline ends. The CDR3 extends over 14 amino acids. This specimen comes from a study of vaccination and CD4 T cells after COVID-19. Background on the study: Either the Pfizer-BioNTech BNT162b2 or Moderna mRNA-1273 vaccine was given as two doses.

Study-wide points: From a median of about 21 to 40, SARS-CoV-2-reactive clonotypes increased, though not significantly.

The Oncomine TCR Beta short-read assay generated sequence data from the DNA of cultured CD4+ T cells. One entry per CDR3 protein, called by TCRdb with MiXCR from the PCR reads. This table has about 16,000 distinct CDR3 sequences, approximately 63% appearing once. Sequenced sample: CD4+ T cells from blood, cultured in vitro. This chain connects TRBV6-1 to TRBJ1-3, with no clear D. The sequence was collected from a human donor who had recovered from COVID-19. CDR3 nucleotides: TGTGCCAGCGGGAGGGTGAGCTTTGGAAACACCATATATTTT. It encodes CASGRVSFGNTIYF.